The present entry profiles one T cell receptor beta chain with its context. The PCR had 60 Vbeta and 13 Jbeta primers. Measured with immunoSEQ multiplex PCR; TCRdb has only the in-frame clones, and not every one. The sample yields about 99,000 clones, over 60% seen once. The data were taken from a study of cytomegalovirus exposure and HLA in healthy donors. The V gene's germline CDR1 is SGHDT and CDR2 YYEEEE. The CDR3 is 13 residues long. V lost 3 bases, J lost 6 bases, and 9 bases lay in between. Sequenced: PBMCs. V and J are TRBV5-6 and TRBJ2-2; D remains ambiguous. The TCR was taken from a man aged 55 to 69 in good health and CMV-seropositive. DNA for the CDR3: TGTGCCAGCAGCTCCCTAGGAGCCGGGGAGCTGTTTTTT. It codes for CASSSLGAGELFF.